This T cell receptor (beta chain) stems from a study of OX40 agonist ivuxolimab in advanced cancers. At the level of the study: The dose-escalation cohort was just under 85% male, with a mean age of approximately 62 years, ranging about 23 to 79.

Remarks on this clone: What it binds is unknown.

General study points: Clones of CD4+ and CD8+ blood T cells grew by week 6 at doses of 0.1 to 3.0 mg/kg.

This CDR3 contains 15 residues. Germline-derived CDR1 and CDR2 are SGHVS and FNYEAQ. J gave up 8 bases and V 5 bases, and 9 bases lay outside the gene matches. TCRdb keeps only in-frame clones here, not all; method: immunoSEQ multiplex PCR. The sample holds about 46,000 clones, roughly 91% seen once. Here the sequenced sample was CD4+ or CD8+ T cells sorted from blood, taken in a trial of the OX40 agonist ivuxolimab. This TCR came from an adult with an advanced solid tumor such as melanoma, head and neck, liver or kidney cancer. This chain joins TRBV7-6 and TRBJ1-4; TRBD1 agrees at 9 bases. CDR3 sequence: CASSLEGTGWEKLFF. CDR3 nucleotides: TGTGCCAGCAGCCTCGAGGGGACAGGGTGGGAAAAACTGTTTTTT.